These 27 T cell receptor beta chains were all obtained from the same sample, sequenced in a study of read filtering for tumor transcriptome and immune sequencing. From around 0.4 ug of RNA, a library with molecular barcoded alpha/delta and beta/gamma adaptors was made. TCRdb re-called the reads with MiXCR, one entry per CDR3 protein. This table holds fewer than 100,000 distinct CDR3 sequences, approximately 13% found once. Sequenced material: a population of CD138-negative cells sorted from bone marrow. The receptor source for this set is a donor aged 40 or older with multiple myeloma.

Note on this clonotype: A clone one base away is much larger, so this may be a read error. This chain links TRBV20-1 with TRBJ2-5, with TRBD2 identical over 15 bases. CDR1 DFQATT and CDR2 SNEGSKA come from the germline V gene (reference sequence). This CDR3 has 16 amino acids. The CDR3 region has the DNA TGCAGTGCTAGAGGGAAGGGACTAGCGGGAGGAAAGACCCAGTGCTTC. Translating gives CSARGKGLAGGKTQCF.

This clonotype occurred many times. The chain links TRBV5-1 to TRBJ2-7, with D perhaps matching TRBD2 (5 bases). V was clipped by 0 bases and J by 1 base, with 11 bases between them. CDR3 size: 15 residues. Germline values: CDR1 SGHRS, CDR2 YFSETQ. Here the CDR3 reads CASSLGGFKSYEQYF. The CDR3, as DNA: TGCGCCAGCAGCTTGGGAGGGTTCAAGTCCTACGAGCAGTACTTC.

At least ten counts were recorded for this clonotype. The gene calls are TRBV6-6 and TRBJ2-1, with TRBD2 identical over 10 bases. The V gene's germline CDR1 is MNHNY and CDR2 SVGAGI (reference sequence). V was clipped by 0 bases and J by 8 bases; unmatched bases: 10. This CDR3 spans 17 amino acids. The CDR3 region is CASSYSTSGKDPHEQFF. CDR3 nucleotide sequence: TGTGCCAGCAGTTACTCCACTAGCGGGAAGGATCCCCATGAGCAGTTCTTC.

This clonotype was detected ten times or more. The chain employs TRBV30 and TRBJ1-1; a weak D match, TRBD1 (5 bases). CDR1 is GTSNPN, CDR2 SVGIG, per germline (reference sequence). V was clipped by 4 bases and J by 2 bases, with 8 bases between them. CDR3 length equals 12 residues. The CDR3 bases are TGTGCCTGGAAAGGACACAACACTGAAGCTTTCTTT. Translating gives CAWKGHNTEAFF.

At least ten counts were recorded for this clonotype. V usage is TRBV7-9 and J usage is TRBJ2-4, with a possible D match to TRBD1 (6 bases). Trimming stripped 4 bases from V and 1 base from J, with 14 bases between. CDR3 size: 16 residues. CDR1 is SEHNR and CDR2 is FQNEAQ in the germline V gene (reference sequence). The CDR3 loop is CASSSPGAPAKNIQYF. The CDR3 region has the DNA TGTGCCAGCAGCTCCCCAGGGGCTCCGGCCAAAAACATTCAGTACTTC.

Many counts were recorded for this clonotype. The genes are TRBV5-1 and TRBJ2-7; D gene unclear. Germline-derived CDR1 and CDR2 are SGHRS and YFSETQ. The CDR3 is made up of 13 amino acids. V gave up 0 bases and J gave up 7 bases, with 11 bases separating them. CDR3 sequence reads: CASSLGKDGEQYF. CDR3 bases: TGCGCCAGCAGCTTGGGAAAGGACGGGGAGCAGTACTTC.

This clonotype was seen at least ten times. The rearrangement links TRBV11-3 to TRBJ2-2, with a tentative D call TRBD2 (5 bases). The germline V gene encodes CDR1 SGHNT and CDR2 YENEEA. This CDR3 has 16 amino acids. V lost 1 base, J lost 3 bases, and 12 bases lay in between. CDR3 loop: CASSLGPLGDTGELFF. The DNA for the CDR3 is TGTGCCAGCAGCTTAGGCCCGTTGGGAGACACCGGGGAGCTGTTTTTT.

Regarding this clonotype: One base away lies a much larger clone, so this may be a sequencing read error. This chain uses TRBV30 with TRBJ2-3; 7 positions match TRBD1. The CDR3 is 10 residues long. Germline CDR1 reads GTSNPN; CDR2 reads SVGIG (reference sequence). This CDR3 is CAWGTDTQCF. The DNA for the CDR3 is TGTGCCTGGGGGACAGATACGCAGTGTTTT.

This clonotype was seen at least ten times. The junction shows a germline mismatch at one end, possibly a read error. The chain is built from TRBV7-7 and TRBJ2-5, with D possibly being TRBD2 (6 bases). This CDR3 region has 14 residues. Germline V CDR1 and CDR2: SSHAT, FNYEAQ (reference sequence). The CDR3 coding sequence is TGTGCTAGCAGCTTGGAGGGCAGCCAAGAGACCCAGTACTTC. It specifies CASSLEGSQETQYF.

This clonotype was counted at least ten times. DNA for the CDR3: TGTGCCAGCAGCTCCCGAGGGGCGGGACTGCAGTATTTT. Translation: CASSSRGAGLQYF. The V gene is TRBV7-9, the J gene TRBJ2-3; perhaps TRBD2 as D (6 bases). V was clipped by 4 bases and J by 11 bases, with 16 bases between them. Germline values: CDR1 SEHNR, CDR2 FQNEAQ (reference sequence). The CDR3 has 13 residues.

There are many counts of this clonotype. The junction departs from germline at one end; a sequencing error may be responsible. The chain couples TRBV18 to TRBJ2-1; possibly TRBD2 for D (5 bases). Per the germline V gene, CDR1 is KGHSH and CDR2 is LQKENI. The CDR3 runs to 15 residues. Here the CDR3 DNA reads TGTACCAGCTCACCAGACGTGGGAGCAGCTAACGAGCAGTTCTTC. Its translation: CTSSPDVGAANEQFF.

The chain couples TRBV12-3 or TRBV12-4 to TRBJ1-1, with D unresolved. The CDR3 extends over 13 amino acids. V lost 3 bases and J lost 2, with 7 bases in between. Written as DNA, the CDR3 is TGTGCCAGCAGTTTCGCCGGAAACACTGAAGCTTTCTTT. Residues: CASSFAGNTEAFF.

This clonotype appeared many times. V gene TRBV11-2 combines with J gene TRBJ2-1; TRBD1 agrees at 9 bases. The germline V gene encodes CDR1 SGHAT and CDR2 FQNNGV. The CDR3 has 13 amino acids. The trim removed 5 bases at V and 6 bases at J, leaving 2 bases unmatched. As DNA, the CDR3 is TGTGCCAGCAGCCAGACAGGGGGCAATGAGCAGTTCTTC. It encodes CASSQTGGNEQFF.

This clonotype appeared many times. The V and J genes are TRBV29-1 and TRBJ2-7, with D uncertain. CDR1 and CDR2 (germline): SQVTM, ANQGSEA. Trimming pared 4 bases from V and 2 bases from J, leaving 9 bases between. This CDR3 contains 12 residues. CDR3 sequence: CSVAQATYEQYF. The CDR3 DNA follows: TGCAGCGTTGCGCAGGCAACCTACGAGCAGTACTTC.

The rearrangement joins TRBV5-4 to TRBJ1-1; 7 nucleotides agree with TRBD1. V shed 4 bases and J 0 bases; nucleotides not matched to a gene: 6. The CDR3 spans 15 residues. The germline CDR1 and CDR2 sequences are SGHNT and YYREEE (reference sequence). The CDR3 protein is CASSQGGAMNTEAFF. The CDR3 DNA sequence: TGTGCCAGCAGCCAAGGGGGCGCAATGAACACTGAAGCTTTCTTT. Looking up the rest from reference TRBV5-4 and TRBJ1-1 gives the full variable domain: ETGVTQSPTHLIKTRGQQVTLRCSSQSGHNTVSWYQQALGQGPQFIFQYYREEENGRGNFPPRFSGLQFPNYSSELNVNALELDDSALYLCASSQGGAMNTEAFFGQGTRLTVV.

This clonotype was seen ten or more times. The gene calls are TRBV5-1 and TRBJ2-2, with TRBD1 matching over 9 bases. Losses at the gene ends were 4 bases for V and 4 bases for J; bases not matched to a gene: 11. The CDR3 is 17 amino acids. Germline V lookup: CDR1 SGHRS, CDR2 YFSETQ. The CDR3 protein is CASSPTPGQGSTGELFF. The DNA of the CDR3 is TGCGCCAGCAGCCCAACCCCGGGACAGGGAAGCACCGGGGAGCTGTTTTTT.

This clonotype was detected only a few times. The V call is TRBV10-3, the J call TRBJ2-7, with D possibly TRBD2 on 6 matching bases. The V and J ends lost 6 bases and 3 bases respectively, with 12 bases between them. Germline V lookup: CDR1 ENHRY, CDR2 SYGVKD. The CDR3 totals 13 residues. The CDR3 DNA reads TGTGCCATCAGGGCTAGCGTGGGCTACGAGCAGTACTTC. It translates to CAIRASVGYEQYF.

In regard to this clonotype: One junction end disagrees with the germline gene, perhaps due to a read error. V and J are TRBV20-1 and TRBJ1-5, with TRBD1 as a possible D gene (6 bases). Germline V gives CDR1 DFQATT, CDR2 SNEGSKA (reference sequence). This CDR3 has 13 amino acids. The CDR3 coding sequence is TGCAGTGCCGCCACAGGGCTAAATCAGTCCCAGCATTTT. Protein sequence: CSAATGLNQSQHF.

This clonotype has a count of ten or more. The rearrangement joins TRBV4-2 to TRBJ2-1, with TRBD2 matching over 12 bases. Looked up from germline, CDR1 is LGHNA and CDR2 is YNFKEQ. V dropped 5 bases and J dropped 2; count of bases not matched to a gene: 4. This CDR3 is built from 16 residues. This CDR3 reads CASSSRTSGAYNEQFF. CDR3 bases: TGTGCCAGCAGCTCCCGGACTAGCGGGGCCTACAATGAGCAGTTCTTC.

This clonotype was seen repeatedly, ten times or more. The V call is TRBV29-1, the J call TRBJ1-1, with D possibly being TRBD1 (5 bases). The CDR3 totals 13 residues. In germline, CDR1 is SQVTM, CDR2 ANQGSEA. Trimming cost V 6 bases and J 2 bases, with 13 bases left between them. CDR3: CSVGGDGNTEAFF. CDR3 nucleotide sequence: TGCAGCGTCGGAGGGGACGGCAACACTGAAGCTTTCTTT.

Regarding this clonotype: Since no conserved phenylalanine or tryptophan closes the CDR3, a read error is the likely cause. The chain links TRBV29-1 to TRBJ2-1; the D is unclear. The germline CDR1 and CDR2 sequences are SQVTM and ANQGSEA. The CDR3 extends over 12 amino acids. Trimming removed 4 bases from V and 7 bases from J, with 11 bases in between. CDR3 in DNA: TGCAGCGTTGTTGGGTTGTCAAATGAGCAGTTCCTC. Encoded protein: CSVVGLSNEQFL.

This clonotype was detected many times. The chain links TRBV11-1 to TRBJ2-2; either TRBD1 or TRBD2 may supply D (5 bases each). The CDR3 loop spans 15 amino acids. V was cut by 3 bases and J by 0 bases, with 8 bases left in between. Germline loops: CDR1 SGHAT, CDR2 FQDESV (reference sequence). DNA of the CDR3: TGTGCCAGCAGCTTGGGGACCTCGAACACCGGGGAGCTGTTTTTT. Translation gives CASSLGTSNTGELFF.

The sample holds many counts of this clonotype. The CDR3 nucleotides are TGCAGCGCCCTACCCGGCATGGCCAGAGGAGAGACCCAGTACTTC. Translation gives CSALPGMARGETQYF. The chain carries TRBV29-1 and TRBJ2-5; D remains unclear. The CDR3 is 15 residues long. Per germline, CDR1 SQVTM and CDR2 ANQGSEA. V was pared by 7 bases and J by 4 bases, with 22 bases between.

At least ten counts were recorded for this clonotype. The chain uses TRBV29-1 and TRBJ2-2; D is ambiguous. Germline loops: CDR1 SQVTM, CDR2 ANQGSEA. This CDR3 region has 11 residues. V was pared by 2 bases and J by 5 bases, with 3 bases between. The CDR3 here is CSVERTGELFF. In nucleotides, the CDR3 is TGCAGCGTTGAAAGGACCGGGGAGCTGTTTTTT.

As concerns this clonotype: One end of the junction does not line up with germline, which may come from a read error. The CDR3 here is CASSFGANTEELFF. The CDR3 DNA reads as TGTGCCAGCAGTTTCGGAGCGAACACCGAGGAGCTGTTTTTT. J is TRBJ2-2 and V is TRBV6-5; D is unresolved. Germline V gene data show CDR1 as MNHEY and CDR2 as SVGAGI. This CDR3 contains 14 residues.

At least ten counts were recorded for this clonotype. The DNA for the CDR3 is TGTGCCAGCAGCCCTGACAGGCCCATGCCCTACACCTTC. This codes for CASSPDRPMPYTF. This chain connects TRBV7-9 to TRBJ1-2; D is possibly TRBD1 (6 bases). CDR3 length equals 13 residues. CDR1 is SEHNR and CDR2 is FQNEAQ in the germline V gene (reference sequence). Deletions cut 5 bases from V and 10 bases from J, with 17 bases between. Full variable domain (missing parts from reference TRBV7-9 and TRBJ1-2): DTGVSQNPRHKITKRGQNVTFRCDPISEHNRLYWYRQTLGQGPEFLTYFQNEAQLEKSRLLSDRFSAERPKGSFSTLEIQRTEQGDSAMYLCASSPDRPMPYTFGSGTRLTVV.

This clonotype was seen many times. V is TRBV11-2 and J is TRBJ2-3; D is possibly TRBD2 (6 bases). Between the trimmed V and J ends, which lost 6 bases and 4 bases, there was a span of 14 bases. Germline V gives CDR1 SGHAT, CDR2 FQNNGV. The CDR3 has 14 amino acids. The CDR3 loop is CASRGLRQSDTQYF. DNA of the CDR3: TGTGCCAGCAGGGGACTCCGCCAATCAGATACGCAGTATTTT.